This paragraph reports one TCR beta chain. Its antigen target is currently unknown. No base qualities exist here, and no much larger clone lies one base off it. TCR CDR3 regions were amplified from genomic DNA by multiplex PCR using the deep immunoSEQ assay. Extracted genomic DNA from each cell subset was spread evenly across all wells of several immunoSEQ 96-well plates, with each plate serving as a replicate. For sorted subsets, 150 to 200 ng genomic DNA, equal to about 30,000 T cell genomes, was loaded into each replicate PCR. Purified libraries were measured with a Qubit 3.0 fluorometer, size-checked on a Bioanalyzer 2100, and measured again with the KAPA Library Quantification kit. A separate single-read 150-cycle Illumina NextSeq 550 flow cell was used to sequence each immunoSEQ 96-well plate. Per the source publication's procedure: The immunoSEQ output contained only junctional sequences without quality scores, so filtering could not match that applied to full-length reads. To assign V/J genes and CDR3, sequences were annotated against IMGT germline references using PyIR, a Python wrapper for IgBLAST v1.9. Reads were filtered out if the reads had weak V/J assignments (E-value above 1e-6), no CDR3, stop codons, out-of-frame junctions, or ambiguous translated residues. A V3J clonotype was defined by an identical inferred V gene, J gene, and CDR3 amino acid sequence. The percentage overlap between two repertoires was calculated by dividing the number of shared unique clonotypes by the size of the smaller repertoire. RTK rarefaction, the Chao1 estimator, and Recon v2.1 estimates of unobserved clonotypes were used to assess repertoire richness. Generation probabilities for all TCRbeta clonotypes obtained by the gDNA method from a handful of donors were computed using OLGA. Drawn from immuneACCESS, this table holds only the in-frame rearrangements with V and J called that TCRdb kept. Clones are partly lost; checked studies trace under half to an unresolved V gene and leave the rest unexplained. V and J calls plus clone size are reproduced from that table; the DNA served to infer D and trimming. The sample data list fewer than 3 million clones, and 85% to 95% of these were observed just once. The ten largest clonotypes hold about 0.36% of the sample.

From the cysteine up to the phenylalanine, the CDR3 has a length of 15 residues. Only the CDR3 DNA is retained, 45 bases long and in frame from the first base. Compared with germline, V lacks 6 bases and J lacks 4 bases; bases without a gene match: 11. From the germline V gene, CDR1 is MRHNA and CDR2 is SNTAGT. This specimen belongs to a study of shared clonotypes between healthy human individuals (dated by TCRdb to the early 2020s). Regarding the complete study: A few men and two women, aged 18 to 49 years, made up the cohort. Per donor, three plates each were used for CD4 naive and CD4 memory, two for CD8 naive, and one for CD8 memory. To increase sequencing depth and limit assay-specific biases, different laboratories used diverse techniques to prepare libraries and sequence TCR repertoires. To estimate repertoire size and how much clonotypes are shared between individuals, the study performed deep sequencing of blood TCR repertoires from a few healthy adults. Each donor's leukapheresis produced roughly between about 0.8 and 10 billion PBMCs.

The donors were healthy, HIV-negative adults with no recently reported acute infections or vaccinations. Only Caucasian adults living in Nashville, Tennessee, USA were represented among the donors. CD4+ T cells were enriched by magnetic negative selection, after which naive cells were positively selected on CD45RA and the negative fraction was taken as the memory subset. Blood was collected by leukapheresis, and PBMCs were isolated by Ficoll-Histopaque density gradient centrifugation and then cryopreserved in liquid nitrogen vapor phase. Analytical flow cytometry was used to check the purity and quantity of every magnetically sorted T cell population. Genomic DNA was isolated from each sorted fraction and quantified by UV absorbance on a Nanodrop 2000c. Paper-wide results and their limitations: Pairwise subsampling led to the expectation that sequencing depth would affect the degree of clonotype sharing among donors. Because the study included only a small number of donors, the genetic and exposure-history diversity represented was limited. Naive subsets generally had larger estimated clonotype richness than memory subsets. Only blood was sampled, and tissue TCR repertoires likely differ from those in blood. Clonotypes shared by all four sorted-subset donors showed higher generation probabilities than non-shared clonotypes. Sharing across a handful of donors was observed for roughly 5% of naive CD4, around 3.5% of naive CD8, roughly 2.4% of memory CD4, and around 0.4% of memory CD8 clonotypes. Rarefaction of sorted-subset datasets indicated incomplete sequencing despite the large sequencing depth.

The sample consisted of naive CD4+ T cells from PBMCs. This specimen's cell subset or site label, per the study, means: CD45RA+ positively selected. Recombination joined TRBV6-4 with TRBJ1-2; 7 of the junction bases match TRBD1. The TCR originated in a man aged 18-30 years in good health. Some clones in this sample may be carry-over from other donors' samples. The DNA reads as follows: TGTGCCAGCAGGGAGGGACAGATGTCAATCTATGGCTACACCTTC. Translated, this is CASREGQMSIYGYTF.